This note documents a single T cell receptor (beta chain) sequence. These data belong to a study of cytomegalovirus exposure and HLA in healthy donors. Between the trimmed V and J ends, which lost 4 bases and 9 bases, there was a span of 10 bases. This CDR3 comprises 12 residues. Germline V lookup: CDR1 KGHSH, CDR2 LQKENI. The study ran its PCR with 60 Vbeta and 13 Jbeta primers. The repertoire was sequenced with immunoSEQ multiplex PCR; TCRdb's copy has only in-frame clones and lacks some. The repertoire holds about 160,000 clones, 60% to 85% seen once, with 1.3% to 1.5% in the top ten. The V gene is TRBV18, the J gene TRBJ1-5; no reliable D call. The sequenced sample was PBMCs. The source is a woman in her thirties in good health and CMV-seronegative. CDR3 in DNA: TGTGCCAGCTCACACGGGGAGGGGCCCCAGCATTTT. This translates into CASSHGEGPQHF.